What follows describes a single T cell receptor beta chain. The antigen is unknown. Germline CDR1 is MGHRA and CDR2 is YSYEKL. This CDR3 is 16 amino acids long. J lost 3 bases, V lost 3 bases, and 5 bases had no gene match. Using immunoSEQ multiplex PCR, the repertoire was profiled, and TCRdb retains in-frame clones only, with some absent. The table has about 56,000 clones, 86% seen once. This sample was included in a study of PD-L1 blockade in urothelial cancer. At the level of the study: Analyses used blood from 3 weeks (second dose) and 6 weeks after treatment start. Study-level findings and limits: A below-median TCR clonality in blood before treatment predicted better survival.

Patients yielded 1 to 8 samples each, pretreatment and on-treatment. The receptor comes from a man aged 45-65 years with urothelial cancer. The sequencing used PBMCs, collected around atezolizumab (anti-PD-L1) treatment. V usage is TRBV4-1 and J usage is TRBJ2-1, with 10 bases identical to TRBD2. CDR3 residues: CASSQELAGSYNEQFF. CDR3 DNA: TGCGCCAGCAGCCAGGAACTAGCGGGAAGCTACAATGAGCAGTTCTTC.